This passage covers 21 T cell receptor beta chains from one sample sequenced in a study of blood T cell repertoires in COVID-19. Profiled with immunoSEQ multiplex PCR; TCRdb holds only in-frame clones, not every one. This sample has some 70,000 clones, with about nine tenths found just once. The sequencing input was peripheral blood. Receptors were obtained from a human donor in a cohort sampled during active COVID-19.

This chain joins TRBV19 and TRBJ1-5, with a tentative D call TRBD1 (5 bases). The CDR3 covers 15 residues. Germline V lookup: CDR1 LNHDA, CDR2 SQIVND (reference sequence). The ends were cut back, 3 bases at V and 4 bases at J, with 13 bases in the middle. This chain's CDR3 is CASSIGQGMNQPQHF. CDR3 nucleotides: TGTGCCAGTAGTATCGGGCAGGGAATGAATCAGCCCCAGCATTTT.

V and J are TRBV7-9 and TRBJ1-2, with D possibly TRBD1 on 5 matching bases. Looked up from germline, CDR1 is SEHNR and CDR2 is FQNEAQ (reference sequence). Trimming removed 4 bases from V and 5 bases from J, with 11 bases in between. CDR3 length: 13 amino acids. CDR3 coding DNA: TGTGCCAGCAGCTCCGACAGTCTATATGGCTACACCTTC. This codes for CASSSDSLYGYTF.

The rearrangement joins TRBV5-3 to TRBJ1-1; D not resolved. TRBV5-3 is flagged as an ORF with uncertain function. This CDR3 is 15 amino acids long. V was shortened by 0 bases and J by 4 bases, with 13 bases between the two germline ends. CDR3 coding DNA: TGTGCCAGAAGCTTGGTTGCCGAAAACGGCACTGAAGCTTTCTTT. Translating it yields CARSLVAENGTEAFF.

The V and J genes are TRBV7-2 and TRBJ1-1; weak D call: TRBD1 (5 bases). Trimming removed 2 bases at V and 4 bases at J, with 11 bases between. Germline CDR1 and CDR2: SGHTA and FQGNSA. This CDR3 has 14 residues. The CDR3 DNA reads TGTGCCAGCAGCTTAACCCAGGGAATCACTGAAGCTTTCTTT. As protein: CASSLTQGITEAFF.

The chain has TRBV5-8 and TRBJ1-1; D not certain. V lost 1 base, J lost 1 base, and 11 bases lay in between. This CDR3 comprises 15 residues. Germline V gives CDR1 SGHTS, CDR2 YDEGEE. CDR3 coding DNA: TGTGCCAGCAGCTTGTGGGTGTCGGGGAACACTGAAGCTTTCTTT. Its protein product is CASSLWVSGNTEAFF.

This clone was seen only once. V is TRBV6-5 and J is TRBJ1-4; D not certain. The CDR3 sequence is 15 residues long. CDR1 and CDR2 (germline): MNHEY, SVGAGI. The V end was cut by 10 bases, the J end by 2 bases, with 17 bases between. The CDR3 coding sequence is TGTGCCACTAACAAACACTGGGCTACTAATGAAAAACTGTTTTTT. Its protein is CATNKHWATNEKLFF.

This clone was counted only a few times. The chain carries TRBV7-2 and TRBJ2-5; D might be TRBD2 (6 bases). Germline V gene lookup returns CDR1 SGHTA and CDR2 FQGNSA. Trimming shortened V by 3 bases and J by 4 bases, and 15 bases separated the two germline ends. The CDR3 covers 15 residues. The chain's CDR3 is CASSFDTSTGETQYF. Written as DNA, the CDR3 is TGTGCCAGCAGCTTTGATACTAGCACGGGAGAGACCCAGTACTTC.

Here the CDR3 DNA reads TGTGCCATCGGGGGGCAGAGCAAAAACATTCAGTACTTC. Translated: CAIGGQSKNIQYF. The V and J genes are TRBV5-4 and TRBJ2-4; TRBD2 might be the D (7 bases). Per germline, CDR1 SGHNT and CDR2 YYREEE (reference sequence). Trimming cost V 9 bases and J 3 bases, with 13 bases left between them. The CDR3 has 13 amino acids.

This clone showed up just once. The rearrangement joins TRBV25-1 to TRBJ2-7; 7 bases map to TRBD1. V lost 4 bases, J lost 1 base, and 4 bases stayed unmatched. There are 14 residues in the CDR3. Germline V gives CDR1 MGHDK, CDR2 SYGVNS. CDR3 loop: CASSAPGGSYEQYF. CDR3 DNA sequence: TGTGCCAGCAGTGCGCCAGGGGGATCCTACGAGCAGTACTTC.

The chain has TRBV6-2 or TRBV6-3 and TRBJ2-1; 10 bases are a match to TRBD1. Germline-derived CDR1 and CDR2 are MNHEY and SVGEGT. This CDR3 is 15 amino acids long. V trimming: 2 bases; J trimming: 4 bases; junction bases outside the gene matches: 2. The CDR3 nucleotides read TGTGCCAGCAGTTACCGGGACAGGGGATACAATGAGCAGTTCTTC. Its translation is CASSYRDRGYNEQFF.

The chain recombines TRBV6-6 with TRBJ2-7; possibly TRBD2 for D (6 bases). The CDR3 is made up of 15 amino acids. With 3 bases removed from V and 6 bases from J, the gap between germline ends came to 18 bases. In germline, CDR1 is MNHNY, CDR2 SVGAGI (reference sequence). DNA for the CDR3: TGTGCCAGCAGTTATGCCGGGACTGGACCGCTCGAGCAGTACTTC. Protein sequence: CASSYAGTGPLEQYF.

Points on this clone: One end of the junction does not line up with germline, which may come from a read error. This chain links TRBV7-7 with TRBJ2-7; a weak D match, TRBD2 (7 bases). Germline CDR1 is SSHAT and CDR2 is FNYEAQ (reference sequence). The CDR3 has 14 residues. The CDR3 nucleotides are TGTGCTAGCAGCTTGGGGGGGCCCTCCTACGAGCAGTACTTC. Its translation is CASSLGGPSYEQYF.

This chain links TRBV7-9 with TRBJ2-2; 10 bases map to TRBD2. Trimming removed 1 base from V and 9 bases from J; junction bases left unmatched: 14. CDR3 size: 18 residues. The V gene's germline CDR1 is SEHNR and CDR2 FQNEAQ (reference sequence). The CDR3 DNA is TGTGCCAGCAGCTTAGAGCCCCAACTAGCGGGAATTCGCCGGGAGCTGTTTTTT. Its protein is CASSLEPQLAGIRRELFF. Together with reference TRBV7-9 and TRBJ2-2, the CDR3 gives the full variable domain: DTGVSQNPRHKITKRGQNVTFRCDPISEHNRLYWYRQTLGQGPEFLTYFQNEAQLEKSRLLSDRFSAERPKGSFSTLEIQRTEQGDSAMYLCASSLEPQLAGIRRELFFGEGSRLTVL.

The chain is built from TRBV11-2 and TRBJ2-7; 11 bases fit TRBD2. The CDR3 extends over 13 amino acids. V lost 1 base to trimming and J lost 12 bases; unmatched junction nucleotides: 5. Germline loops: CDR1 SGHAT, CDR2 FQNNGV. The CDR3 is CASSLVIAGGAYF. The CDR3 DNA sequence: TGTGCCAGCAGCTTAGTTATAGCGGGAGGGGCGTACTTC.

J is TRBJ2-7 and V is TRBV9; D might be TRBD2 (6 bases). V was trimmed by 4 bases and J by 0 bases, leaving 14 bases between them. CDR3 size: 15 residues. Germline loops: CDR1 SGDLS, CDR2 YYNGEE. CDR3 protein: CASSLLAESSYEQYF. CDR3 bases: TGTGCCAGCAGCCTTTTAGCGGAGAGCTCCTACGAGCAGTACTTC. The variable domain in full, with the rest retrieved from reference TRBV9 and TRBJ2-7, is DSGVTQTPKHLITATGQRVTLRCSPRSGDLSVYWYQQSLDQGLQFLIQYYNGEERAKGNILERFSAQQFPDLHSELNLSSLELGDSALYFCASSLLAESSYEQYFGPGTRLTVT.

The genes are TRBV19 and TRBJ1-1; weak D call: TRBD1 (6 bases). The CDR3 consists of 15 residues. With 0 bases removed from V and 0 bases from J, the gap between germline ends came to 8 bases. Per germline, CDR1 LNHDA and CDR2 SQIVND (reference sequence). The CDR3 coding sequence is TGTGCCAGTAGTATAGATAGGACAGTGAACACTGAAGCTTTCTTT. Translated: CASSIDRTVNTEAFF.

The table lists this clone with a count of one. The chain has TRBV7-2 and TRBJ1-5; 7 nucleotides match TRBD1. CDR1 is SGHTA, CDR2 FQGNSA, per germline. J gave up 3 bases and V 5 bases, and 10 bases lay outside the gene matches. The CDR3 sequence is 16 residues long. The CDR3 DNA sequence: TGTGCCAGCAGCGTCCAAGGGGGCAGGGTCAATCAGCCCCAGCATTTT. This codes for CASSVQGGRVNQPQHF.

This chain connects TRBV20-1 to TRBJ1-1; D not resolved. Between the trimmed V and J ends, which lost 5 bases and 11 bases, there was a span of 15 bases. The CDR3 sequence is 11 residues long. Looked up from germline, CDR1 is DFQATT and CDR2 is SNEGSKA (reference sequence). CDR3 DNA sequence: TGCAGTGCTTTTCTCCGAGGGTTGGCTTTCTTT. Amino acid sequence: CSAFLRGLAFF.

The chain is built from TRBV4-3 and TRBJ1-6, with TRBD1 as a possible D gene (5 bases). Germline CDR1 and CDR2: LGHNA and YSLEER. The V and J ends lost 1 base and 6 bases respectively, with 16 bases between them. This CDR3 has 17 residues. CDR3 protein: CASSQGPRLGGNSPLHF. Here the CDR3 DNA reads TGCGCCAGCAGCCAAGGACCGCGCCTCGGGGGTAATTCACCCCTCCACTTT.

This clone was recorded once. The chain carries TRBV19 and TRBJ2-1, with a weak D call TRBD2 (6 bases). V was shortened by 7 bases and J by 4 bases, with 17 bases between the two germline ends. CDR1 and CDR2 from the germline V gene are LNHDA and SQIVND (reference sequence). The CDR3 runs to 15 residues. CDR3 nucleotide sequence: TGTGCCAGTAATTCGCTCTCCGGGGGATACAATGAGCAGTTCTTC. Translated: CASNSLSGGYNEQFF. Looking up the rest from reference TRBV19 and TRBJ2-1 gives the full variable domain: DGGITQSPKYLFRKEGQNVTLSCEQNLNHDAMYWYRQDPGQGLRLIYYSQIVNDFQKGDIAEGYSVSREKKESFPLTVTSAQKNPTAFYLCASNSLSGGYNEQFFGPGTRLTVL.

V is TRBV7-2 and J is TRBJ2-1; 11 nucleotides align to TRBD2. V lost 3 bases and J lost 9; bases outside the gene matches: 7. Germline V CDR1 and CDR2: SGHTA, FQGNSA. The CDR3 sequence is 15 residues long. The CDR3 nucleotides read TGTGCCAGCAGCTTGTCTGGACTAGCGGGCAGTGAGCAGTTCTTC. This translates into CASSLSGLAGSEQFF.